The following is a TCR beta chain sequence with its context. The repertoire was sequenced with immunoSEQ multiplex PCR; TCRdb's copy has only in-frame clones and lacks some. The sample lists approximately 270,000 clones, about 90% occurring once. CDR3 length: 14 amino acids. Looked up from germline, CDR1 is LGHDT and CDR2 is YNNKEL (reference sequence). V trimming: 6 bases; J trimming: 1 base; junction bases outside the gene matches: 4. The data derive from a study of blood T cell repertoires in COVID-19. This clonotype was obtained from a man aged 18 to 29 with active or convalescent COVID-19. Specimen: peripheral blood. The rearrangement uses TRBV3-1 (or the pseudogene TRBV3-2) and TRBJ1-1, with 8 bases aligning to TRBD1. The CDR3 is CASSQGQANTEAFF. In DNA form, the CDR3 reads TGTGCCAGCAGTCAGGGACAGGCGAACACTGAAGCTTTCTTT.